Following are 8 T cell receptor beta chains from one sample sequenced in a study of OX40 agonist ivuxolimab in advanced cancers. Here immunoSEQ multiplex PCR was the method, and the copy in TCRdb shows in-frame clones only, minus some. The sample holds just under 8,000 clones; roughly 89% are singletons and the top ten take 1.5% to 2%. Sequencing was performed on CD4+ or CD8+ T cells sorted from blood, taken in a trial of the OX40 agonist ivuxolimab. The receptor source for this set is an adult with an advanced solid tumor such as melanoma, head and neck, liver or kidney cancer.

The chain uses TRBV30 and TRBJ1-2; 7 positions agree with TRBD1. CDR3 length: 14 residues. V lost 8 bases and J lost 1; bases outside the gene matches: 10. The germline V gene encodes CDR1 GTSNPN and CDR2 SVGIG (reference sequence). CDR3 residues: CAQDEGARNYGYTF. DNA of the CDR3: TGTGCCCAGGATGAGGGGGCCCGTAACTATGGCTACACCTTC.

V gene TRBV19 combines with J gene TRBJ2-7; 12 bases fit TRBD1. The CDR3 loop spans 16 amino acids. CDR1 LNHDA and CDR2 SQIVND come from the germline V gene (reference sequence). V shed 4 bases, J shed 5 bases, and the junction held 9 bases outside the gene matches. CDR3 bases: TGTGCCAGTAGTAAGGTAGGGACAGGGGGCGGCCACGAGCAGTACTTC. Amino acid sequence: CASSKVGTGGGHEQYF. Full variable domain (rest looked up from reference TRBV19 and TRBJ2-7): DGGITQSPKYLFRKEGQNVTLSCEQNLNHDAMYWYRQDPGQGLRLIYYSQIVNDFQKGDIAEGYSVSREKKESFPLTVTSAQKNPTAFYLCASSKVGTGGGHEQYFGPGTRLTVT.

This chain joins TRBV30 and TRBJ1-2; TRBD1 matches at 7 bases. V lost 3 bases to trimming and J lost 8 bases; unmatched junction nucleotides: 12. This CDR3 spans 14 amino acids. Germline CDR1 and CDR2: GTSNPN and SVGIG (reference sequence). CDR3 DNA: TGTGCCTGGAGGGGGGGCAGGGGGATGGGCGGCTACACCTTC. Encoded protein: CAWRGGRGMGGYTF.

This clone showed up just a few times. The V call is TRBV28, the J call TRBJ1-5; D gene uncertain. The CDR3 consists of 14 residues. The germline V gene encodes CDR1 MDHEN and CDR2 SYDVKM. The V gene lost 3 bases and the J gene lost 0 bases, with 6 bases spanning the gap. This CDR3 is CASSLFVSNQPQHF. CDR3 bases: TGTGCCAGCAGTTTGTTCGTTAGCAATCAGCCCCAGCATTTT.

The chain carries TRBV19 and TRBJ1-5; weak D call: TRBD1 (5 bases). The CDR3 sequence is 15 residues long. The germline gives CDR1 LNHDA, CDR2 SQIVND (reference sequence). Trimming took 4 bases from V and 5 from J, leaving 15 bases between them. The DNA of the CDR3 is TGTGCCAGTAGTAGAGACGTTTGGGGCGATCAGCCCCAGCATTTT. Translation: CASSRDVWGDQPQHF.

The V call is TRBV18, the J call TRBJ1-2; the D is unclear. Trimming left V 0 bases short and J 5 bases short, with 10 bases between. The germline gives CDR1 KGHSH, CDR2 LQKENI. CDR3 size: 14 residues. CDR3 residues: CASSPPSTSYGYTF. CDR3 DNA: TGTGCCAGCTCACCACCGAGTACTTCTTATGGCTACACCTTC.

The rearrangement uses TRBV19 and TRBJ1-2; no clear D. V was clipped by 5 bases and J by 8 bases, with 9 bases between them. Germline CDR1 is LNHDA and CDR2 is SQIVND (reference sequence). CDR3 length: 11 residues. The CDR3, as DNA: TGTGCCAGTAGTTACTCGGGGGGCTACACCTTC. Residues: CASSYSGGYTF. Full variable domain (rest looked up from reference TRBV19 and TRBJ1-2): DGGITQSPKYLFRKEGQNVTLSCEQNLNHDAMYWYRQDPGQGLRLIYYSQIVNDFQKGDIAEGYSVSREKKESFPLTVTSAQKNPTAFYLCASSYSGGYTFGSGTRLTVV.

The rearrangement joins TRBV11-3 to TRBJ2-2; unclear D gene. The germline V gene has CDR1 SGHNT and CDR2 YENEEA. Deletions cut 2 bases from V and 5 bases from J, with 9 bases between. CDR3 length: 14 residues. This CDR3 reads CASSLFPETGELFF. CDR3 DNA sequence: TGTGCCAGCAGCTTATTCCCCGAAACCGGGGAGCTGTTTTTT.